This paragraph reports one T cell receptor beta chain. Its antigen is currently unknown. The PCR contained 60 Vbeta and 13 Jbeta primers. This table comes from immunoSEQ multiplex PCR, and its TCRdb copy is limited to in-frame clones, with some not included. In the table there are under 200,000 clones, more than 80% of which are singletons. Germline V CDR1 and CDR2: KGHSH, LQKENI. The CDR3 sequence is 14 residues long. With 2 bases removed from V and 2 bases from J, the gap between germline ends came to 8 bases. This sample stems from a study of cytomegalovirus exposure and HLA in healthy donors. The study's findings and limits: Presence/absence analyses rested on an assumption that sequencing depth was roughly uniform across donors. Several top significant clusters appeared, in a later analysis, to be linked to common viral pathogens.

The chain links TRBV18 to TRBJ2-3; no clear D gene. This receptor was obtained from a woman younger than 35 in good health and CMV-seronegative. The material sequenced was PBMCs. The CDR3 nucleotides are TGTGCCAGCTCACCAAAGTCAGACACAGATACGCAGTATTTT. Its protein is CASSPKSDTDTQYF. The entire variable domain, with the rest obtained from reference TRBV18 and TRBJ2-3, is as follows: NAGVMQNPRHLVRRRGQEARLRCSPMKGHSHVYWYRQLPEEGLKFMVYLQKENIIDESGMPKERFSAEFPKEGPSILRIQQVVRGDSAAYFCASSPKSDTDTQYFGPGTRLTVL.